This section outlines one TCR beta chain sequence together with its context. Antigen specificity is unknown. CDR3 and TCR beta VDJ profiling relied on genomic DNA as the template. From the reads, TCRdb called clonotypes with MiXCR, one entry per CDR3 protein. The sample yields under 200,000 distinct CDR3 sequences, about 64% seen once. The data were taken from a study of CD8+CD57+ T cells in acquired aplastic anemia. Study in general: DNA from sorted CD4+ and CD8+ cells averaged around 3.2 ug.

Study-wide points: In common between the patients and the controls were some 29 CD8+ CDR3 sequences. Between patients and controls, CD8+ Simpson's diversity did not vary significantly.

Patients picked for sequencing had shown CD8+CD57+ cell expansion detected by flow cytometry. Patients had received no therapy at the time of blood sampling. The CDR3 is 15 residues long. V was pared by 1 base and J by 10 bases, with 14 bases between. Germline values: CDR1 LNHDA, CDR2 SQIVND (reference sequence). The TCR comes from a human donor with aplastic anemia. The chain recombines TRBV19 with TRBJ1-6; D perhaps matches TRBD1 (6 bases). Sequencing used sorted CD4+, CD8+, or CD8+CD57+ T cells (not recorded which) from PBMCs. The CDR3 coding sequence is TGTGCCAGTAGTATAGCCGCAGGGGTGGGGTCACCCCTCCACTTT. Its protein product is CASSIAAGVGSPLHF.